A single sample is the source of the 10 T cell receptor beta chains below, sequenced in a study of cytomegalovirus exposure and HLA in healthy donors. Amplification used 60 Vbeta primers and 13 Jbeta primers. The data were produced by immunoSEQ multiplex PCR, yet TCRdb's version contains in-frame clones alone and is incomplete. The sample shows roughly 190,000 clones, approximately 84% of them seen only once. Sequencing was performed on PBMCs. These receptors were taken from a female donor in good health and CMV-seronegative.

Details on this clone: Other DNA sequences in this specimen translate into the identical CDR3. This chain links TRBV4-3 with TRBJ2-1; 15 bases line up with TRBD2. There are 16 residues in the CDR3. CDR1 and CDR2 from the germline V gene are LGHNA and YSLEER. V lost 4 bases, J lost 8 bases, and 6 bases stayed unmatched. The CDR3 spells CASSPGLAGGRDEQFF. CDR3 bases: TGCGCCAGCAGCCCCGGACTAGCGGGAGGGAGGGATGAGCAGTTCTTC.

The genes are TRBV28 and TRBJ2-1; 7 bases match TRBD2. CDR1 is MDHEN and CDR2 is SYDVKM in the germline V gene. V gave up 7 bases and J gave up 4 bases; unmatched junction bases: 7. The CDR3 runs 14 residues. CDR3 region: CASNRLAVYNEQFF. For the CDR3, the DNA is TGTGCCAGCAATAGGCTAGCGGTATACAATGAGCAGTTCTTC.

This chain links TRBV28 with TRBJ2-7, with D possibly being TRBD1 (5 bases). CDR3 length: 13 amino acids. Trimming removed 2 bases at V and 2 bases at J, with 7 bases between. The germline V gene encodes CDR1 MDHEN and CDR2 SYDVKM. The CDR3 nucleotides are TGTGCCAGCAGTTTACTAGGGGCCTACGAGCAGTACTTC. It yields the protein CASSLLGAYEQYF.

The chain recombines TRBV7-9 with TRBJ1-5; 7 bases line up with TRBD1. V shed 5 bases, J shed 2 bases, and the junction held 6 bases outside the gene matches. Germline loops: CDR1 SEHNR, CDR2 FQNEAQ (reference sequence). This CDR3 comprises 15 residues. The CDR3 protein is CASSPSGGGNQPQHF. CDR3 DNA: TGTGCCAGCAGCCCCTCAGGGGGTGGCAATCAGCCCCAGCATTTT.

The chain combines TRBV9 with TRBJ2-1, with 9 positions matching TRBD2. Unmatched junction bases numbered 5, after V lost 0 bases and J lost 4 bases. The CDR3 extends over 16 amino acids. Germline-derived CDR1 and CDR2 are SGDLS and YYNGEE. CDR3 sequence reads: CASSVGVAGVYNEQFF. CDR3 DNA sequence: TGTGCCAGCAGCGTAGGGGTAGCGGGGGTTTACAATGAGCAGTTCTTC.

This chain joins TRBV19 and TRBJ2-1, with 12 positions matching TRBD2. Germline V gives CDR1 LNHDA, CDR2 SQIVND (reference sequence). The CDR3 is made up of 15 amino acids. J gave up 7 bases and V 3 bases, and 4 bases lay outside the gene matches. CDR3 DNA sequence: TGTGCCAGTAGTATTGGGACTAGCGGGCGTAATGAGCAGTTCTTC. This sequence encodes CASSIGTSGRNEQFF.

On this clone: The junction and the germline gene differ at one end; a read error may be behind it. CDR3 coding DNA: TGTTCCAGCAGCCCCTCAGGGAATTCACCCCTCCACTTT. Residues: CSSSPSGNSPLHF. The rearrangement joins TRBV7-9 to TRBJ1-6; a weak D match, TRBD1 (5 bases). The germline V gene encodes CDR1 SEHNR and CDR2 FQNEAQ (reference sequence). This CDR3 contains 13 residues.

The gene calls are TRBV7-9 and TRBJ2-2, with 8 bases aligning to TRBD1. There are 14 residues in the CDR3. CDR1 and CDR2 (germline): SEHNR, FQNEAQ (reference sequence). The V segment lost 5 bases and the J segment 5 bases; nucleotides outside the gene matches: 4. CDR3 in amino acids: CASSQDRGTGELFF. The CDR3 DNA is TGTGCCAGCAGCCAAGACAGGGGTACCGGGGAGCTGTTTTTT.

The chain links TRBV11-3 to TRBJ2-1, with D maybe TRBD1 (5 bases). The V end lost 6 bases, the J end lost 2 bases, and 11 bases lay between the germline ends. The germline V gene encodes CDR1 SGHNT and CDR2 YENEEA. CDR3 length equals 14 residues. The CDR3 sequence is CASRLEQAYNEQFF. As DNA, the CDR3 is TGTGCCAGCAGGCTTGAACAGGCCTACAATGAGCAGTTCTTC.

In nucleotides, the CDR3 is TGTGCCAGCAGCTCGGGACTTATTCAAGAGACCCAGTACTTC. Its protein is CASSSGLIQETQYF. V gene TRBV5-5 combines with J gene TRBJ2-5, with D perhaps TRBD2 (6 bases). V was clipped by 3 bases and J by 2 bases, with 11 bases between them. CDR3 length equals 14 residues. Germline values: CDR1 SGHKS, CDR2 YYEKEE (reference sequence).